This is a list of T cell receptor beta chains from one sample in a study of CD8+CD57+ T cells in acquired aplastic anemia. TCRdb reprocessed the reads with MiXCR, giving one entry per CDR3 protein. This sample has around 180,000 distinct CDR3 sequences, with about 60% found just once. Sequenced material: sorted CD4+, CD8+, or CD8+CD57+ T cells (not recorded which) from PBMCs. The receptors were gathered from a human donor in good health. Each CDR3 is given with its conserved first and last residue. The order of the fields is V gene, J gene, clone size, D gene, CDR3 DNA, CDR3 protein. A D gene is named only where the DNA matches it firmly. For some rows the clone size is stated as once, few or many, or as a class when expanded; others skip it.

v_call: TRBV20-1; j_call: TRBJ2-1; clone_size: many; d_call: TRBD2; cdr3_nt: TGCAGTGCTAGAGGGGCTAGCGGAACTTACAATGAGCAGTTCTTC; cdr3_aa: CSARGASGTYNEQFF
v_call: TRBV6-4; j_call: TRBJ1-2; clone_size: -; d_call: TRBD1; cdr3_nt: TGTGCCAGCAGTCGGACAGGGGAAAACTATGGCTACACCTTC; cdr3_aa: CASSRTGENYGYTF
v_call: TRBV9; j_call: TRBJ1-2; clone_size: -; d_call: -; cdr3_nt: TGTGCCAGCAGCGTAGGCGGGCGGCAAACTAGCTATGGCTACACCTTC; cdr3_aa: CASSVGGRQTSYGYTF
v_call: TRBV7-9; j_call: TRBJ1-1; clone_size: once; d_call: -; cdr3_nt: TGTGCCAGCAGCCCCTTACTCCTGGAGACTGAAGCTTTCTTT; cdr3_aa: CASSPLLLETEAFF
v_call: TRBV7-9; j_call: TRBJ2-7; clone_size: -; d_call: TRBD1; cdr3_nt: TGTGCCAGCAGCCCGTACGACAGGGGGACGTACGAGCAGTACTTC; cdr3_aa: CASSPYDRGTYEQYF
v_call: TRBV6-6; j_call: TRBJ2-7; clone_size: many; d_call: -; cdr3_nt: TGTGCCAGCAGCCATTCGGGGGACCTCTACGAGCAGTACTTC; cdr3_aa: CASSHSGDLYEQYF
v_call: TRBV9; j_call: TRBJ2-2; clone_size: -; d_call: -; cdr3_nt: TGTGCCAGCAGCGTAAATTTAGGACCTGAGGGCGGGGAGCTGTTTTTT; cdr3_aa: CASSVNLGPEGGELFF
v_call: TRBV19; j_call: TRBJ2-1; clone_size: few; d_call: -; cdr3_nt: TGTGCCAGTAGTGTTTCAGGCTCCTACAATGAGCAGTTCTTC; cdr3_aa: CASSVSGSYNEQFF
v_call: TRBV20-1; j_call: TRBJ2-5; clone_size: many; d_call: -; cdr3_nt: TGCAGTGCTAAGGTGGCGGTTCCGGGGGAGACCCAGTACTTC; cdr3_aa: CSAKVAVPGETQYF
v_call: TRBV7-9; j_call: TRBJ2-3; clone_size: -; d_call: -; cdr3_nt: TGTGCCAGCAGCTCAGGACTGATAACTAGCACAGATACGCAGTATTTT; cdr3_aa: CASSSGLITSTDTQYF
v_call: TRBV7-9; j_call: TRBJ2-7; clone_size: many; d_call: -; cdr3_nt: TGTGCCAGCAGCTTAGACGCCTCCTACGAGCAGTACTTC; cdr3_aa: CASSLDASYEQYF
v_call: TRBV7-8; j_call: TRBJ2-3; clone_size: -; d_call: -; cdr3_nt: TGTGCCAGCAGCCCCTGGTCCCTATTGGATACGCAGTATTTT; cdr3_aa: CASSPWSLLDTQYF
v_call: TRBV12-3/TRBV12-4; j_call: TRBJ2-1; clone_size: -; d_call: TRBD2; cdr3_nt: TGTGCCAGCACCATTAGCGGGAGCATAGGCAATGAGCAGTTCTTC; cdr3_aa: CASTISGSIGNEQFF
v_call: TRBV12-3/TRBV12-4; j_call: TRBJ2-1; clone_size: once; d_call: -; cdr3_nt: TGTGCCAGCAGTCCGGGGCTGTACTCCTACAATGAGCAGTTCTTC; cdr3_aa: CASSPGLYSYNEQFF
v_call: TRBV4-2; j_call: TRBJ2-3; clone_size: -; d_call: -; cdr3_nt: TGTGCCAGCAGGGAGACACAGGGTCTAACAGATACGCAGTATTTT; cdr3_aa: CASRETQGLTDTQYF
v_call: TRBV7-2; j_call: TRBJ2-6; clone_size: -; d_call: TRBD2; cdr3_nt: TGTGCCAGCAGCGTACTAGCGGGGGTCTCTGGGGCCAACGTCCTGACTTTC; cdr3_aa: CASSVLAGVSGANVLTF
v_call: TRBV24-1; j_call: TRBJ2-2; clone_size: -; d_call: TRBD1; cdr3_nt: TGTGCCACCGGACAGGGACCGAACACCGGGGAGCTGTTTTTT; cdr3_aa: CATGQGPNTGELFF
v_call: TRBV19; j_call: TRBJ1-2; clone_size: -; d_call: -; cdr3_nt: TGTGCCAGTACCGCATACCGGACAGAGACTATGGGGTACACCTTC; cdr3_aa: CASTAYRTETMGYTF
v_call: TRBV5-1; j_call: TRBJ2-1; clone_size: -; d_call: TRBD2; cdr3_nt: TGCGCCAGCAGCCAAGATCCGGCGGGAGGCAATGAGCAGTTCTTC; cdr3_aa: CASSQDPAGGNEQFF
v_call: TRBV10-2; j_call: TRBJ2-7; clone_size: -; d_call: TRBD1; cdr3_nt: TGCGCCAGCAGTGAGGGGACAGGGGGATTCTACGAGCAGTACTTC; cdr3_aa: CASSEGTGGFYEQYF
v_call: TRBV24-1; j_call: TRBJ1-2; clone_size: few; d_call: -; cdr3_nt: TGTGCCACCAGTGACATCTCTGGCTACACCTTC; cdr3_aa: CATSDISGYTF
v_call: TRBV2; j_call: TRBJ2-5; clone_size: once; d_call: -; cdr3_nt: TGTGCCAGCAGCTTATACAGGACCCAAGAGACCCAGTACTTC; cdr3_aa: CASSLYRTQETQYF
v_call: TRBV6-4; j_call: TRBJ1-2; clone_size: -; d_call: -; cdr3_nt: TGTGCCAGCAGTGACGGCCCTGGAGGAGGCTACACCTTC; cdr3_aa: CASSDGPGGGYTF
v_call: TRBV20-1; j_call: TRBJ2-3; clone_size: -; d_call: TRBD2; cdr3_nt: TGCAGTGCTAGACTAGCGGGGAGGGAAGATACGCAGTATTTT; cdr3_aa: CSARLAGREDTQYF
v_call: TRBV7-6; j_call: TRBJ2-5; clone_size: -; d_call: -; cdr3_nt: TGTGCCAGCAGCTTTAATGAGGGGCAGGGAGAGACCCAGTACTTC; cdr3_aa: CASSFNEGQGETQYF